A selection of T cell receptor beta chains follows, all from one sample in a study of cytomegalovirus exposure and HLA in healthy donors. Only in-frame clones appear in the TCRdb table, and some are missing; sequencing was by immunoSEQ multiplex PCR. Of a few hundred thousand clones in the sample, roughly 90% were seen once. Sequencing was performed on PBMCs. These receptors were taken from a woman aged 18-29 years in good health and CMV-seronegative. The CDR3 runs from the conserved cysteine through the conserved F or W. D genes are given only for firm matches. Where a row states a size, it is once, few, many or the class of an expanded clone; other rows omit it.

V	size	D	J	CDR3	DNA
TRBV29-1	once	TRBD1	TRBJ2-7	CSVGRTGDGEQYF	TGCAGCGTGGGGAGGACAGGGGACGGCGAGCAGTACTTC
TRBV7-9	NA	TRBD1	TRBJ2-7	CSSSLGTVIEQYF	TGTTCCAGCAGCTTAGGGACAGTTATCGAGCAGTACTTC
TRBV19	NA	NA	TRBJ2-1	CASSSLGANEQFF	TGTGCCAGTAGTTCCCTAGGGGCCAATGAGCAGTTCTTC
TRBV5-1	once	TRBD1	TRBJ2-7	CASRYGRGTYEQYF	TGCGCCAGCAGGTACGGCAGGGGGACCTACGAGCAGTACTTC
TRBV29-1	NA	TRBD1	TRBJ2-6	CSVVTGQGSGSGANVLTF	TGCAGCGTTGTTACTGGACAGGGGTCTGGCTCTGGGGCCAACGTCCTGACTTTC
TRBV7-9	few	NA	TRBJ2-7	CASSPLAPYEQYF	TGTGCCAGCAGTCCTCTAGCCCCCTACGAGCAGTACTTC
TRBV30	NA	NA	TRBJ1-4	CAWGGANEKLFF	TGTGCCTGGGGGGGGGCTAATGAAAAACTGTTTTTT
TRBV6-6	NA	NA	TRBJ2-3	CASSPVDTQYF	TGTGCCAGCAGTCCCGTTGATACGCAGTATTTT
TRBV5-1	NA	TRBD2	TRBJ2-1	CASSLGGLAGMVNEQFF	TGCGCCAGCAGCTTGGGTGGACTAGCGGGGATGGTAAATGAGCAGTTCTTC
TRBV10-1	once	NA	TRBJ2-1	CASSERTVVPYNEQFF	TGCGCCAGCAGTGAGCGGACAGTGGTACCCTACAATGAGCAGTTCTTC
TRBV15	NA	NA	TRBJ1-1	CATSRKVQGGNTEAFF	TGTGCCACCAGCAGAAAAGTGCAGGGAGGGAACACTGAAGCTTTCTTT
TRBV30	NA	TRBD1	TRBJ1-2	CAWKRTGGDYGYTF	TGTGCCTGGAAAAGGACAGGGGGCGACTATGGCTACACCTTC
TRBV4-1	NA	NA	TRBJ1-1	CASSREKKVSSQADTEAFF	TGCGCCAGCAGCCGAGAAAAGAAAGTCTCGTCGCAAGCGGACACTGAAGCTTTCTTT
TRBV18	few	TRBD2	TRBJ2-2	CASSQPGLNTGELFF	TGTGCCAGCTCACAACCGGGACTAAACACCGGGGAGCTGTTTTTT
TRBV5-6	few	NA	TRBJ1-2	CASSFQGLNYGYTF	TGTGCCAGCAGCTTTCAGGGACTAAACTATGGCTACACCTTC
TRBV2	once	TRBD1	TRBJ1-1	CASSRQGGNTEAFF	TGTGCCAGCAGTCGACAGGGAGGGAACACTGAAGCTTTCTTT
TRBV7-9	NA	NA	TRBJ2-7	CASSLRSARVYEQYF	TGTGCCAGCAGTCTTAGATCGGCTAGAGTCTACGAGCAGTACTTC
TRBV29-1	once	NA	TRBJ2-3	CSVERGGTDTQYF	TGCAGCGTTGAAAGGGGGGGGACAGATACGCAGTATTTT
TRBV7-9	NA	NA	TRBJ1-1	CASSLEGGTEAFF	TGTGCCAGCAGCTTAGAGGGAGGCACTGAAGCTTTCTTT
TRBV4-1	once	NA	TRBJ1-6	CASSQEEDSYNSPLHF	TGCGCCAGCAGCCAAGAGGAAGACTCCTATAATTCCCCCCTCCACTTT
TRBV27	once	NA	TRBJ2-7	CASSLAGRSYEQYF	TGTGCCAGCAGTTTGGCAGGGCGCTCCTACGAGCAGTACTTC
TRBV27	NA	NA	TRBJ1-5	CASSLSRAGNQPQHF	TGTGCCAGCAGTTTGAGCAGGGCAGGCAATCAGCCCCAGCATTTT
TRBV6-5	NA	TRBD1	TRBJ2-7	CASSYTIGTGRNEQYF	TGTGCCAGCAGTTACACCATCGGGACAGGGAGGAACGAGCAGTACTTC
TRBV2	NA	TRBD2	TRBJ2-3	CASRELAGAFTDTQYF	TGTGCCAGCAGGGAACTAGCGGGGGCCTTCACAGATACGCAGTATTTT
TRBV12-2	NA	NA	TRBJ2-4	CASRPRDRGLLGAKNIQYF	TGTGCAAGTCGCCCCCGGGACAGGGGGCTTCTTGGAGCCAAAAACATTCAGTACTTC
TRBV6-5	NA	TRBD2	TRBJ2-7	CASSPSGATYEQYF	TGTGCCAGCAGTCCTAGCGGGGCAACCTACGAGCAGTACTTC
TRBV7-9	NA	NA	TRBJ1-1	CASTGREDPFF	TGTGCCAGCACGGGCAGGGAAGACCCTTTCTTT
TRBV29-1	NA	NA	TRBJ2-1	CSVEGGSGTYNEQFF	TGCAGCGTTGAAGGGGGTAGCGGAACCTACAATGAGCAGTTCTTC
TRBV28	NA	NA	TRBJ1-1	CASEAVRMGTEAFF	TGTGCCAGCGAGGCCGTCCGGATGGGCACTGAAGCTTTCTTT
TRBV6-5	NA	TRBD1	TRBJ1-1	CASSSGGRSTEAFF	TGTGCCAGCAGTTCAGGGGGCCGGAGCACTGAAGCTTTCTTT
TRBV5-1	NA	NA	TRBJ2-7	CASSLFGQPEAPYEQYF	TGCGCCAGCAGCTTATTCGGACAGCCTGAAGCACCCTACGAGCAGTACTTC
TRBV7-2	NA	NA	TRBJ1-2	CASSFLNGGSRAPNYGYTF	TGTGCCAGCAGCTTTCTTAATGGGGGCTCCAGGGCTCCTAACTATGGCTACACCTTC
TRBV5-4	NA	NA	TRBJ2-3	CASSNRRPERGDTQYF	TGTGCCAGCAGCAACCGGAGGCCGGAGCGTGGAGATACGCAGTATTTT
TRBV10-2	NA	TRBD2	TRBJ2-7	CASMGGTYEQYF	TGCGCCAGCATGGGAGGGACCTACGAGCAGTACTTC
TRBV29-1	NA	NA	TRBJ2-7	CSVVGRLSYEQYF	TGCAGCGTTGTCGGCAGACTATCCTACGAGCAGTACTTC
TRBV19	few	TRBD2	TRBJ2-2	CASSSTSGGALFF	TGTGCCAGTAGTTCAACTAGCGGGGGGGCCCTGTTTTTT
TRBV4-1	NA	NA	TRBJ2-3	CASSPILSTDTQYF	TGCGCCAGCTCACCAATACTTTCCACAGATACGCAGTATTTT
TRBV18	NA	TRBD1	TRBJ1-5	CASSPTDRGNQPQHF	TGTGCCAGCTCACCAACGGACAGGGGCAATCAGCCCCAGCATTTT
TRBV30	NA	NA	TRBJ1-2	CACAHRSGGYTF	TGTGCCTGCGCCCACAGGTCTGGGGGCTACACCTTC
TRBV27	NA	NA	TRBJ1-6	CASSLKFTTDNSPLHF	TGTGCCAGCAGTTTAAAGTTTACAACCGATAATTCACCCCTCCACTTT
TRBV7-2	NA	TRBD1	TRBJ1-6	CASSSQGKNSPLHF	TGTGCCAGCAGCTCACAGGGGAAGAATTCACCCCTCCACTTT
TRBV7-8	NA	TRBD1	TRBJ2-2	CASSLNRGLYTGELFF	TGTGCCAGCAGCTTAAACAGGGGGCTCTACACCGGGGAGCTGTTTTTT
TRBV6-4	NA	TRBD2	TRBJ2-1	CASSRERGGLNEQFF	TGTGCCAGCAGTCGGGAGCGGGGGGGCCTCAATGAGCAGTTCTTC
TRBV6-1	NA	NA	TRBJ1-5	CASSEASSAREPQHF	TGTGCCAGCAGTGAAGCATCCAGCGCCAGGGAGCCCCAGCATTTT
TRBV27	NA	NA	TRBJ1-5	CASSFGSGNQPQHF	TGTGCCAGCAGTTTCGGGAGTGGCAATCAGCCCCAGCATTTT
TRBV14	NA	TRBD1	TRBJ1-1	CASNKGTATLRSEAFF	TGTGCCAGCAATAAAGGGACAGCTACCCTGAGGTCTGAAGCTTTCTTT
TRBV11-3	once	TRBD2	TRBJ2-7	CASSFASGPYEQYF	TGTGCCAGCAGCTTTGCTAGCGGGCCCTACGAGCAGTACTTC
TRBV10-3	NA	NA	TRBJ1-2	CAISDLFGGIYGYTF	TGTGCCATCAGTGACCTCTTTGGAGGGATCTATGGCTACACCTTC
TRBV19	NA	TRBD1	TRBJ1-4	CASSKVGQAVEKLFF	TGTGCCAGTAGTAAGGTTGGACAGGCCGTTGAAAAACTGTTTTTT
TRBV7-3	NA	NA	TRBJ2-3	CASSLWGGGTDTQYF	TGTGCCAGCAGCTTATGGGGGGGCGGCACAGATACGCAGTATTTT
TRBV30	NA	NA	TRBJ1-2	CAWSGVRYGYTF	TGTGCCTGGAGTGGTGTGAGATATGGCTACACCTTC
TRBV6-6	NA	TRBD1	TRBJ1-1	CASNTGGLNTEAFF	TGTGCCAGCAACACAGGGGGATTGAACACTGAAGCTTTCTTT
TRBV5-8	once	NA	TRBJ1-5	CASSRGTGGGNQPQHF	TGTGCCAGCAGCCGGGGGACGGGGGGAGGCAATCAGCCCCAGCATTTT
TRBV7-6	NA	TRBD2	TRBJ2-5	CASSLGPREGSRGTQYF	TGTGCCAGCAGCTTAGGGCCCAGGGAGGGATCAAGGGGGACCCAGTACTTC
TRBV9	NA	NA	TRBJ1-1	CASSVGGEGKAFF	TGTGCCAGCAGCGTAGGGGGGGAGGGAAAAGCTTTCTTT